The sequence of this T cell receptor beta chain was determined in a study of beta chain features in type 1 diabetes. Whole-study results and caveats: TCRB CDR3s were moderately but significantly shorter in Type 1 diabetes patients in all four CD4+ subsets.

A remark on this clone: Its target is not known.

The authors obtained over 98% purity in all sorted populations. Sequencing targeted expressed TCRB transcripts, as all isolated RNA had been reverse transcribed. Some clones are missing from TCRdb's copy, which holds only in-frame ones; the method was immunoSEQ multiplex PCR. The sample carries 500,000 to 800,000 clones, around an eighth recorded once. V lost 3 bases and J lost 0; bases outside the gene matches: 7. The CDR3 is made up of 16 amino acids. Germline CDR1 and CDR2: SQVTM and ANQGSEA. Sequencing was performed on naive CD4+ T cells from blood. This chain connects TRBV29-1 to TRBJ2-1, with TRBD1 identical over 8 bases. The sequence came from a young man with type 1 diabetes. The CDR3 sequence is CSVEKRQGSSYNEQFF. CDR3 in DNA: TGCAGCGTTGAGAAAAGACAGGGGAGCTCCTACAATGAGCAGTTCTTC.